Below are 27 T cell receptor beta chains sequenced from a single sample in a study of CD8 T cells in Susac syndrome. A quantity of about 0.5 to 1 ug RNA underwent reverse transcription using random hexamers. TCRdb called the immunoSEQ multiplex PCR reads again in MiXCR, with one record for every CDR3 protein. Of approximately 190,000 distinct CDR3 sequences listed, more than 85% are singletons. The sample consisted of CD8+ T cells from PBMCs. Receptors were obtained from a human donor with Susac syndrome.

The rearrangement links TRBV9 to TRBJ2-7, with D perhaps assigned TRBD1 or TRBD2 (5 bases each). The germline CDR1 and CDR2 sequences are SGDLS and YYNGEE. This CDR3 has 14 amino acids. V was cut by 3 bases and J by 1 base, with 11 bases left in between. CDR3 in amino acids: CASSGRDGSYEQYF. The CDR3 nucleotides are TGTGCCAGCAGCGGACGGGACGGATCCTACGAGCAGTACTTC.

V gene TRBV9 combines with J gene TRBJ2-3; 9 bases match TRBD1. The CDR3 spans 17 residues. From germline, CDR1 is SGDLS and CDR2 YYNGEE. V lost 3 bases and J lost 6; bases outside the gene matches: 14. The CDR3 reads CASSAYRSGTGWDTQYF. CDR3 sequence (DNA): TGTGCCAGCAGCGCTTACCGCTCCGGGACAGGGTGGGATACGCAGTATTTT.

This clonotype was seen only a few times. The V call is TRBV30, the J call TRBJ1-4; D unresolved. The CDR3 has 14 residues. V lost 2 bases and J 4 bases, leaving 11 bases between the germline ends. Germline V gives CDR1 GTSNPN, CDR2 SVGIG (reference sequence). The CDR3 DNA reads TGTGCCTGGAGTTTTGCGCCGCGTAATGAAAAACTGTTTTTT. Translating it yields CAWSFAPRNEKLFF.

V is TRBV9 and J is TRBJ2-5; 7 bases match TRBD1. Germline lookup yields CDR1 SGDLS and CDR2 YYNGEE. V was clipped by 4 bases and J by 1 base; unmatched bases: 10. The CDR3 is made up of 16 amino acids. The CDR3 sequence is CASSKIGTVLQETQYF. In nucleotides, the CDR3 is TGTGCCAGCAGCAAAATTGGGACAGTCCTCCAAGAGACCCAGTACTTC.

The chain is built from TRBV29-1 and TRBJ2-3; 12 bases are shared with TRBD2. CDR1 is SQVTM, CDR2 ANQGSEA, per germline. V shed 6 bases and J 5 bases; nucleotides not matched to a gene: 9. The CDR3 has 15 amino acids. The CDR3 region has the DNA TGCAGCGTGGGGAAACTAGCGGGAGGCGGAGATACGCAGTATTTT. Residues: CSVGKLAGGGDTQYF.

This clonotype was counted once. The chain uses TRBV18 and TRBJ2-5, with TRBD2 matching over 12 bases. J gave up 5 bases and V 2 bases, and 9 bases lay outside the gene matches. The CDR3 runs 17 residues. The germline gives CDR1 KGHSH, CDR2 LQKENI. CDR3 nucleotides: TGTGCCAGCTCACCAGCTAGCGGGGGGGCCATCACTGAGACCCAGTACTTC. It yields the protein CASSPASGGAITETQYF.

The V and J genes are TRBV30 and TRBJ2-7; 10 nucleotides match TRBD1. The V gene end was trimmed by 3 bases and the J gene end by 3 bases; junction bases not matched to a gene: 8. The CDR3 length is 15 residues. The germline CDR1 and CDR2 sequences are GTSNPN and SVGIG (reference sequence). The CDR3 reads CAWRQTGQGHYEQYF. CDR3 DNA sequence: TGTGCCTGGAGACAAACGGGACAGGGGCACTACGAGCAGTACTTC.

The gene calls are TRBV5-1 and TRBJ2-1, with D hard to call. The CDR3 is made up of 13 amino acids. Germline V gene lookup returns CDR1 SGHRS and CDR2 YFSETQ. V was cut by 7 bases and J by 10 bases, with 18 bases left in between. The CDR3 DNA is TGCGCCAGCGCGTCGGGCCGGCATGGGGAGCAGTTCTTC. Its translation is CASASGRHGEQFF.

The CDR3 loop is CSARSGVKNQPQHF. As DNA, the CDR3 is TGCAGTGCTAGATCCGGGGTAAAAAATCAGCCCCAGCATTTT. This chain uses TRBV20-1 with TRBJ1-5; unclear D gene. The V and J ends lost 2 bases and 4 bases respectively, with 12 bases between them. This CDR3 is built from 14 residues. Germline lookup yields CDR1 DFQATT and CDR2 SNEGSKA (reference sequence).

The chain joins TRBV29-1 to TRBJ2-1; 11 bases agree with TRBD2. With 4 bases clipped from V and 4 bases from J, the junction kept 6 bases outside the gene matches. The CDR3 extends over 15 amino acids. Germline lookup yields CDR1 SQVTM and CDR2 ANQGSEA. CDR3 amino acids: CSVGVGLAEYNEQFF. The CDR3 DNA is TGCAGCGTTGGGGTGGGACTAGCGGAGTACAATGAGCAGTTCTTC.

J is TRBJ2-2 and V is TRBV3-1; D unclear. Germline lookup yields CDR1 LGHDT and CDR2 YNNKEL (reference sequence). The CDR3 totals 14 residues. Trimming cost V 1 base and J 5 bases, with 8 bases left between them. This chain's CDR3 is CASSQVVGTGELFF. The CDR3, as DNA: TGTGCCAGCAGCCAAGTGGTGGGGACCGGGGAGCTGTTTTTT.

V is TRBV14 and J is TRBJ1-4; no clear D. Germline CDR1 SGHDN, CDR2 FVKESK. Trimming took 4 bases from V and 5 from J, leaving 14 bases between them. There are 15 residues in the CDR3. The CDR3 spells CASSLASGRNEKLFF. CDR3 DNA sequence: TGTGCCAGCAGCCTCGCGTCTGGAAGGAATGAAAAACTGTTTTTT.

A single count supports this clonotype. This rearrangement joins TRBV3-1 to TRBJ2-2, with TRBD2 identical over 15 bases. The trim removed 4 bases at V and 6 bases at J, leaving 12 bases unmatched. CDR3 length: 19 residues. CDR1 LGHDT and CDR2 YNNKEL come from the germline V gene (reference sequence). The CDR3 loop is CASSPQGLAGGAYAGELFF. CDR3 nucleotides: TGTGCCAGCAGCCCCCAGGGACTAGCGGGAGGAGCTTACGCCGGGGAGCTGTTTTTT.

The V and J genes are TRBV5-1 and TRBJ2-7; D not certain. The CDR3 consists of 13 residues. Trimming removed 4 bases from V and 5 bases from J, with 13 bases in between. The germline V gene has CDR1 SGHRS and CDR2 YFSETQ. CDR3 DNA sequence: TGCGCCAGCAGCGCGTCCGGGCCGGACGAGCAGTACTTC. Translating it yields CASSASGPDEQYF.

The chain is built from TRBV20-1 and TRBJ2-2, with D unresolved. V shed 1 base and J shed 0 bases, with 6 bases lying between them. Germline V gene lookup returns CDR1 DFQATT and CDR2 SNEGSKA (reference sequence). The CDR3 is 14 residues long. The CDR3 sequence is CSARGQTNTGELFF. As DNA, the CDR3 is TGCAGTGCTAGAGGGCAGACGAACACCGGGGAGCTGTTTTTT.

This clonotype was counted once. The chain uses TRBV20-1 and TRBJ1-2, with D possibly being TRBD1 (5 bases). Germline V CDR1 and CDR2: DFQATT, SNEGSKA (reference sequence). This CDR3 spans 14 amino acids. Deletions cut 0 bases from V and 8 bases from J, with 16 bases between. This CDR3 reads CSARDDRQIHGYTF. The DNA for the CDR3 is TGCAGTGCTAGAGATGATCGACAGATTCACGGCTACACCTTC.

The chain combines TRBV9 with TRBJ2-1; no reliable D call. CDR1 is SGDLS, CDR2 YYNGEE, per germline. Trimming removed 0 bases at V and 1 base at J, with 8 bases between. The CDR3 is made up of 15 amino acids. The CDR3 protein is CASSVAPSSYNEQFF. The CDR3 bases are TGTGCCAGCAGCGTAGCTCCTAGTTCCTACAATGAGCAGTTCTTC.

V and J are TRBV28 and TRBJ2-7; the match to TRBD2 covers 9 bases. Germline loops: CDR1 MDHEN, CDR2 SYDVKM. The CDR3 length is 16 residues. The V segment lost 5 bases and the J segment 0 bases; nucleotides outside the gene matches: 8. The chain's CDR3 is CASSPRTSVFSYEQYF. The CDR3 coding sequence is TGTGCCAGCAGTCCTAGGACTAGCGTTTTCTCCTACGAGCAGTACTTC.

The chain uses TRBV5-6 and TRBJ2-5; perhaps D is TRBD1 or TRBD2 (5 bases each). The CDR3 is made up of 15 amino acids. Germline V CDR1 and CDR2: SGHDT, YYEEEE. With 2 bases removed from V and 5 bases from J, the gap between germline ends came to 16 bases. The CDR3 bases are TGTGCCAGCAGCTTTATTGAGGGGTCTGAGGAGACCCAGTACTTC. It yields the protein CASSFIEGSEETQYF.

Only one count was recorded for this clonotype. The rearrangement uses TRBV7-6 and TRBJ2-7, with D hard to call. Trimming left V 1 base short and J 0 bases short, with 10 bases between. The CDR3 is made up of 15 amino acids. CDR1 SGHVS and CDR2 FNYEAQ come from the germline V gene. CDR3 protein: CASSLGLGSSYEQYF. In DNA, the CDR3 is TGTGCCAGCAGCTTAGGTTTGGGAAGCTCCTACGAGCAGTACTTC.

The chain combines TRBV15 with TRBJ2-3, with a tentative D call TRBD2 (7 bases). V gave up 5 bases and J gave up 3 bases, with 21 bases separating them. The CDR3 runs to 17 residues. Germline-derived CDR1 and CDR2 are LNHNV and YYDKDF (reference sequence). The CDR3 reads CATSQGGGTPSTDTQYF. Here the CDR3 DNA reads TGTGCCACCAGCCAAGGGGGGGGGACCCCTTCGACAGATACGCAGTATTTT.

As DNA, the CDR3 is TGTGCCAGCAGTTTGCCTGGGGAGACCCAGTACTTC. Its protein product is CASSLPGETQYF. The chain recombines TRBV27 with TRBJ2-5; no clear D. CDR3 length: 12 amino acids. Germline CDR1 MNHEY, CDR2 SMNVEV (reference sequence). V was pared by 3 bases and J by 5 bases, with 7 bases between.

The chain recombines TRBV4-1 with TRBJ2-1, with 8 bases aligning to TRBD2. The germline V gene has CDR1 MGHRA and CDR2 YSYEKL. The CDR3 is made up of 12 amino acids. The V and J ends lost 5 bases and 10 bases, in that order; junction bases with no gene match: 4. Here the CDR3 reads CASSSPSGEQFF. The CDR3 region has the DNA TGCGCCAGCAGCTCACCTAGCGGGGAGCAGTTCTTC.

The chain's CDR3 is CASSRADRANQPQHF. DNA of the CDR3: TGTGCCAGCAGCCGCGCTGACAGGGCGAATCAGCCCCAGCATTTT. The J gene is TRBJ1-5, the V gene TRBV3-1; TRBD1 matches 7 bases. V was pared by 4 bases and J by 4 bases, with 7 bases of the junction left unmatched. The CDR3 is made up of 15 amino acids. Per germline, CDR1 LGHDT and CDR2 YNNKEL (reference sequence).

V is TRBV6-1 and J is TRBJ2-2; possible D gene TRBD1, 6 bases. This CDR3 is built from 16 residues. With 6 bases removed from V and 1 base from J, the gap between germline ends came to 15 bases. The germline gives CDR1 MNHNS, CDR2 SASEGT. The CDR3 DNA sequence: TGTGCCAGCAGCCAGGAATGGGGACAGAACACCGGGGAGCTGTTTTTT. Its protein is CASSQEWGQNTGELFF.

V and J are TRBV28 and TRBJ2-7, with D maybe TRBD1 (5 bases). Trimming cost V 7 bases and J 3 bases, with 16 bases left between them. Germline CDR1 is MDHEN and CDR2 is SYDVKM. The CDR3 loop spans 14 amino acids. The DNA of the CDR3 is TGTGCCAGCACTGACAGCCCCAGCTACTACGAGCAGTACTTC. Translated, it gives CASTDSPSYYEQYF.

J is TRBJ1-2 and V is TRBV30; 8 positions agree with TRBD1. V lost 1 base, J lost 8 bases, and 6 bases stayed unmatched. This CDR3 contains 13 residues. From germline, CDR1 is GTSNPN and CDR2 SVGIG (reference sequence). CDR3 nucleotide sequence: TGTGCCTGGAGTGCACAGGGGGTAGGCGGCTACACCTTC. This translates into CAWSAQGVGGYTF.